This T cell receptor (beta chain) was recovered during a study of blood T cell repertoires in COVID-19. Across the study: From the United States, Italy and Spain came samples of acute and convalescent COVID-19. PBMCs, B-cell-depleted T cells, or T cells provided the cDNA or gDNA that made up the material.

Original processing notes: By means of reference gene primer amplification, nucleated cell counts were estimated. Clones were sequenced by immunoSEQ multiplex PCR, and TCRdb holds only the in-frame ones, with some missing. The V and J calls and clone size are taken from that table; D and trimming were inferred from the DNA. The table shows about 220,000 clones, with roughly 80% occurring only once. CDR3 size: 13 residues. Germline-derived CDR1 and CDR2 are LGHNT and FRNRAP. V lost 4 bases, J lost 3 bases, and 10 bases lay in between. The rearrangement uses TRBV12-5 and TRBJ2-7, with D possibly matching TRBD1 (5 bases). Material for sequencing was peripheral blood. The sequence derives from a woman aged 60-75 years who had recovered from COVID-19. CDR3 sequence reads: CASGSAGFYEQYF. CDR3 DNA sequence: TGTGCTAGTGGTTCCGCAGGGTTCTACGAGCAGTACTTC.